One and the same sample provided the 14 T cell receptor beta chains below, sequenced in a study of human T cells and chemical hapten exposure (dated by TCRdb to the early 2020s). In the paper's terms, the time point label means: patch test 1, 2 weeks after DPC sensitization. Taken with the paper, the label for treatment or condition translates to: therapeutic diphenylcyclopropenone sensitization with weekly scalp DPC. Library construction relied on RACE. These reads were obtained on a NextSeq 500. In TCRdb, the public reads were trimmed at Q25 with fastp and aligned with MiXCR, with productive beta chains retained. Identical CDR3 proteins give one entry, which carries the most common genes and DNA. Present in this sample are under 130,000 distinct CDR3 sequences, 8% to 13% of which were seen just once. 3% to 4.5% of the sample rests with the top ten. The material sequenced was whole blood, taken in connection with sensitization to the hapten diphenylcyclopropenone (DPC). The source is a woman aged 40 to 50 with alopecia areata. Some clones in this sample may be carry-over from other donors' samples.

This clonotype was seen a few times. This chain links TRBV6-2 or TRBV6-3 with TRBJ2-7; D uncertain. The CDR3 length is 13 residues. Germline values: CDR1 MNHEY, CDR2 SVGEGT. The germline V and J ends were trimmed by 6 bases and 6 bases, with 15 bases remaining between them. DNA for the CDR3: TGTGCCAGCAGCGAAATCGGGCCTGTCGAGCAGTACTTC. Translated: CASSEIGPVEQYF.

V usage is TRBV29-1 and J usage is TRBJ2-2, with a possible D match to TRBD2 (5 bases). The CDR3 totals 15 residues. V lost 7 bases, J lost 0 bases, and 15 bases lay in between. In germline, CDR1 is SQVTM, CDR2 ANQGSEA. The CDR3 bases are TGCAGCGCCCAAGGAGGCAGCGCGAACACCGGGGAGCTGTTTTTT. Amino acid sequence: CSAQGGSANTGELFF.

This clonotype was recorded only once. The chain carries TRBV9 and TRBJ2-2, with D maybe TRBD2 (6 bases). V lost 8 bases, J lost 3 bases, and 20 bases lay in between. Germline CDR1 and CDR2: SGDLS and YYNGEE. The CDR3 contains 16 residues. The CDR3 here is CASSTEGRIYTGELFF. The CDR3 nucleotides are TGTGCCAGTTCGACGGAGGGCAGAATTTACACCGGGGAGCTGTTTTTT.

On this clonotype: With a much larger clone just one base away, this may be a read error. The rearrangement links TRBV20-1 to TRBJ2-1, with 9 bases that match TRBD2. The CDR3 contains 15 residues. The V segment lost 3 bases and the J segment 6 bases; nucleotides outside the gene matches: 9. Per germline, CDR1 DFQATT and CDR2 SNEGSKA (reference sequence). CDR3 nucleotides: TGCAGTGCTAGTGCGCGGGAGGGCCGGATCAATGAGCAGTTCTTC. Translation gives CSASAREGRINEQFF.

This clonotype was recorded at least ten times. The CDR3 DNA is TGTGCCAGCAGTCGAGACAGGGGGCACAATGAAAAACTGTTTTTT. It codes for CASSRDRGHNEKLFF. The chain joins TRBV7-2 to TRBJ1-4; TRBD1 aligns across 10 bases. The CDR3 runs 15 residues. The germline gives CDR1 SGHTA, CDR2 FQGNSA. V lost 6 bases to trimming and J lost 5 bases; unmatched junction nucleotides: 6.

This clonotype was seen at least ten times. An end of the junction does not agree with germline; a read error may underlie this. This sequence joins TRBV12-3 or TRBV12-4 and TRBJ1-3; no clear D gene. The length of the CDR3 is 15 residues. The CDR3 spells CASSLVRRSENTIYF. The CDR3 bases are TGTGCCAGCAGTTTAGTCAGGCGTTCTGAAAACACCATATATTTT.

The chain uses TRBV5-5 and TRBJ1-2; maybe TRBD1 (5 bases). CDR1 and CDR2 from the germline V gene are SGHKS and YYEKEE (reference sequence). This CDR3 has 13 amino acids. The V gene lost 4 bases and the J gene lost 3 bases, with 10 bases spanning the gap. DNA for the CDR3: TGTGCCAGCAGCCCGGACATGGACTATGGCTACACCTTC. Translating it yields CASSPDMDYGYTF.

This clonotype has more than one count but fewer than ten. This chain joins TRBV4-1 and TRBJ1-1; the D gene is possibly TRBD1 (6 bases). The V gene lost 0 bases and the J gene lost 5 bases, with 16 bases spanning the gap. The CDR3 has 16 residues. Germline CDR1 reads MGHRA; CDR2 reads YSYEKL. The DNA of the CDR3 is TGCGCCAGCAGCCAAGATCAGGGGACGGGGAGGACTGAAGCTTTCTTT. This sequence encodes CASSQDQGTGRTEAFF.

At least ten counts were recorded for this clonotype. The rearrangement uses TRBV6-2 or TRBV6-3 and TRBJ2-3; D remains ambiguous. This CDR3 region has 13 residues. V was trimmed by 0 bases and J by 6 bases, leaving 7 bases between them. The germline CDR1 and CDR2 sequences are MNHEY and SVGEGT. This CDR3 is CASSYSWPDTQYF. The CDR3 region has the DNA TGTGCCAGCAGTTACTCGTGGCCCGATACGCAGTATTTT.

This clonotype was seen a few times. The V call is TRBV11-2, the J call TRBJ2-1; D possibly corresponds to TRBD2 (6 bases). V shed 4 bases and J shed 7 bases, with 26 bases lying between them. Germline V lookup: CDR1 SGHAT, CDR2 FQNNGV. CDR3 length: 18 amino acids. Written as DNA, the CDR3 is TGTGCCAGCAGCTCCCCAGGGAGAGGACTAACCCCGTCGAATGAGCAGTTCTTC. Encoded protein: CASSSPGRGLTPSNEQFF.

This clonotype has a handful of counts. This sequence joins TRBV4-1 and TRBJ2-2, with D unclear. The CDR3 has 14 amino acids. Per germline, CDR1 MGHRA and CDR2 YSYEKL. Trimming took off 4 bases at V and 7 bases at J, with 13 bases between the two ends. The CDR3 spells CASSPSLANGELFF. The CDR3 bases are TGCGCCAGCAGCCCCTCATTGGCGAACGGGGAGCTGTTTTTT.

This clonotype was counted between two and nine times. The CDR3 nucleotides read TGTGCCAGCAGCGTGACGGGCCCTAACTATGGCTACACCTTC. This codes for CASSVTGPNYGYTF. V and J are TRBV7-9 and TRBJ1-2; D is unclear. The V and J ends lost 5 bases and 0 bases respectively, with 10 bases between them. The CDR3 loop spans 14 amino acids. Germline V gives CDR1 SEHNR, CDR2 FQNEAQ (reference sequence).

There are many counts of this clonotype. This sequence joins TRBV19 and TRBJ1-2, with D uncertain. The CDR3 contains 14 residues. Germline V CDR1 and CDR2: LNHDA, SQIVND (reference sequence). V lost 7 bases and J lost 0, with 12 bases in between. The CDR3 nucleotides are TGTGCCAGTACTATCGAAGGGACTAACTATGGCTACACCTTC. This translates into CASTIEGTNYGYTF.

In this sample, this clonotype turned up many times. This chain connects TRBV29-1 to TRBJ2-4, with 9 bases matching TRBD2. Trimming removed 5 bases from V and 2 bases from J; junction bases left unmatched: 16. In germline, CDR1 is SQVTM, CDR2 ANQGSEA. This CDR3 is 18 amino acids long. This CDR3 is CSVSQDSGGLGSKNIQYF. CDR3 coding DNA: TGCAGCGTTAGCCAGGATAGCGGGGGCCTTGGGTCCAAAAACATTCAGTACTTC.